The 32 T cell receptor beta chains listed next were all sequenced from one sample in a study of shared clonotypes between healthy human individuals (dated by TCRdb to 2019 to 2021). Library creation used the immunoSEQ multiplex PCR assay. Sourced from immuneACCESS, this table was stored by TCRdb with only in-frame sequences that have V and J called. A share of the clones is absent; for the studies checked, an unresolved V gene accounts for under half, and the remainder has no known explanation. A total of fewer than 600,000 clones appear in this sample, roughly 79% of them only once. Of the sample, 9.5% to 15% falls within the top ten clones. The sample taken for sequencing was PBMCs. The receptors derive from a woman in her thirties or forties in good health. Some clones in this sample may be carry-over from other donors' samples.

DNA of the CDR3: TGTGCCAGCAGCTTAAGGGGTCAAGGGACTAGCGGTCGTATCCGCCTGTTCTTC. It yields the protein CASSLRGQGTSGRIRLFF. V and J are TRBV7-9 and TRBJ2-1, with 11 positions matching TRBD2. The V gene end was trimmed by 2 bases and the J gene end by 15 bases; junction bases not matched to a gene: 21. The germline V gene encodes CDR1 SEHNR and CDR2 FQNEAQ (reference sequence). The CDR3 is 18 residues long.

This clone was seen at least ten times. The J gene is TRBJ1-5, the V gene TRBV4-1, with D uncertain. V dropped 7 bases and J dropped 6 bases, with 19 bases sitting between them. Germline V gene lookup returns CDR1 MGHRA and CDR2 YSYEKL. CDR3 length: 15 amino acids. The CDR3 here is CASTRTGVLGQPQHF. The CDR3 coding sequence is TGCGCCAGCACCCGAACCGGGGTTCTGGGTCAGCCCCAGCATTTT.

J is TRBJ1-1 and V is TRBV7-9; D is perhaps TRBD1 (5 bases). CDR3 length equals 15 residues. With 0 bases removed from V and 4 bases from J, the gap between germline ends came to 12 bases. From germline, CDR1 is SEHNR and CDR2 FQNEAQ (reference sequence). For the CDR3, the DNA is TGTGCCAGCAGCTTAGCGTCGGCAGGGAGCACTGAAGCTTTCTTT. Protein product: CASSLASAGSTEAFF.

The V call is TRBV11-3, the J call TRBJ2-2, with 9 bases matching TRBD1. Trimming at V came to 1 base and at J to 1 base, leaving 4 bases not matched to a gene. Germline CDR1 and CDR2: SGHNT and YENEEA. The CDR3 loop spans 17 amino acids. Here the CDR3 DNA reads TGTGCCAGCAGCTTAGGCCAGGGACAGGGGAACACCGGGGAGCTGTTTTTT. Protein sequence: CASSLGQGQGNTGELFF.

The chain carries TRBV5-1 and TRBJ2-7; unclear D gene. Germline-derived CDR1 and CDR2 are SGHRS and YFSETQ. Trimming cost V 1 base and J 7 bases, with 12 bases left between them. This CDR3 contains 13 residues. In DNA, the CDR3 is TGCGCCAGCAGCTTGTTAGGTTCCGAAGAGCAGTACTTC. Translation: CASSLLGSEEQYF.

The V call is TRBV11-1, the J call TRBJ2-5; a possible D gene is TRBD2 (6 bases). The V end lost 5 bases, the J end lost 4 bases, and 11 bases lay between the germline ends. CDR1 and CDR2 from the germline V gene are SGHAT and FQDESV (reference sequence). CDR3 length: 13 amino acids. CDR3 sequence: CASSTGARETQYF. CDR3 coding DNA: TGTGCCAGCAGCACGGGAGCGCGAGAGACCCAGTACTTC. Based on the CDR3 plus reference TRBV11-1 and TRBJ2-5, the full variable domain is EAEVAQSPRYKITEKSQAVAFWCDPISGHATLYWYRQILGQGPELLVQFQDESVVDDSQLPKDRFSAERLKGVDSTLKIQPAELGDSAMYLCASSTGARETQYFGPGTRLLVL.

V gene TRBV29-1 combines with J gene TRBJ2-7; the match to TRBD1 covers 10 bases. With 8 bases clipped from V and 5 bases from J, the junction kept 6 bases outside the gene matches. CDR1 SQVTM and CDR2 ANQGSEA come from the germline V gene. The CDR3 runs 12 residues. The CDR3 here is CSLAGQGNEQYF. In nucleotides, the CDR3 is TGCAGCTTAGCGGGACAGGGGAACGAGCAGTACTTC.

CDR3 region: CASSRQGGNGYTF. CDR3 DNA: TGTGCCAGCAGCCGACAGGGGGGTAATGGCTACACCTTC. The V and J genes are TRBV2 and TRBJ1-2, with 9 bases fitting TRBD1. After removal of 6 bases from V and 6 bases from J, the junction contained 5 bases not matched to a gene. The CDR3 is 13 residues long. The germline gives CDR1 SNHLY, CDR2 FYNNEI.

Only a few counts were recorded for this clone. The chain couples TRBV29-1 to TRBJ1-1, with TRBD1 as a possible D gene (5 bases). The CDR3 is made up of 13 amino acids. CDR1 SQVTM and CDR2 ANQGSEA come from the germline V gene. Between the trimmed V and J ends, which lost 7 bases and 4 bases, there was a span of 16 bases. CDR3 nucleotide sequence: TGCAGCGCCAACCGGGGGTCGGGCACTGAAGCTTTCTTT. Amino acids: CSANRGSGTEAFF.

In regard to this clone: This may be a read error, as it is one base from a much larger clone. This CDR3 is also generated by other DNA sequences in the sample. This chain connects TRBV6-1 to TRBJ1-1, with 7 bases identical to TRBD1. V lost 7 bases to trimming and J lost 1 base; unmatched junction nucleotides: 9. Germline values: CDR1 MNHNS, CDR2 SASEGT. CDR3 length: 15 amino acids. CDR3 amino acids: CASTLRGTANTEAFF. The CDR3 DNA sequence: TGTGCCAGCACCCTTAGGGGGACAGCGAACACTGAAGCTTTCTTT.

The V call is TRBV5-1, the J call TRBJ2-1; D is unclear. Trimming took off 1 base at V and 7 bases at J, with 9 bases between the two ends. Germline-derived CDR1 and CDR2 are SGHRS and YFSETQ. The CDR3 length is 13 residues. CDR3 DNA: TGCGCCAGCAGCTTGAATTTTAGGAATGAGCAGTTCTTC. This codes for CASSLNFRNEQFF.

The chain couples TRBV27 to TRBJ1-5; D might be TRBD1 (5 bases). Germline V gene data show CDR1 as MNHEY and CDR2 as SMNVEV (reference sequence). V gave up 0 bases and J gave up 5 bases, with 14 bases separating them. The CDR3 has 16 amino acids. Here the CDR3 reads CASSLSINRPDQPQHF. The CDR3 nucleotides are TGTGCCAGCAGTTTATCAATAAACAGGCCCGATCAGCCCCAGCATTTT.

The CDR3 region is CASSLQREGLDEQYF. CDR3 nucleotides: TGTGCCAGCAGTTTACAGCGGGAGGGCCTGGACGAGCAGTACTTC. This rearrangement joins TRBV27 to TRBJ2-7; TRBD2 matches at 10 bases. CDR3 length: 15 residues. Germline V gene lookup returns CDR1 MNHEY and CDR2 SMNVEV (reference sequence). Unmatched junction bases numbered 6, after V lost 2 bases and J lost 5 bases.

Comments on this clone: The same CDR3 is also encoded by other DNA sequences in this sample. The genes are TRBV27 and TRBJ1-2, with TRBD1 identical over 7 bases. The V gene's germline CDR1 is MNHEY and CDR2 SMNVEV (reference sequence). The CDR3 length is 13 residues. Trimming at V came to 3 bases and at J to 3 bases, leaving 1 base not matched to a gene. Here the CDR3 reads CASSFGTDYGYTF. CDR3 DNA sequence: TGTGCCAGCAGTTTTGGGACAGACTATGGCTACACCTTC.

This clone occurred once. The genes are TRBV18 and TRBJ2-1, with 8 bases identical to TRBD2. The junction had 2 bases not matched to a gene; V was cut back by 2 bases and J by 8 bases. Per germline, CDR1 KGHSH and CDR2 LQKENI. The CDR3 consists of 13 residues. CDR3 DNA: TGTGCCAGCTCACCAAGCGGGAGTGATGAGCAGTTCTTC. Encoded protein: CASSPSGSDEQFF. Filled out from reference TRBV18 and TRBJ2-1, the complete variable domain reads NAGVMQNPRHLVRRRGQEARLRCSPMKGHSHVYWYRQLPEEGLKFMVYLQKENIIDESGMPKERFSAEFPKEGPSILRIQQVVRGDSAAYFCASSPSGSDEQFFGPGTRLTVL.

The rearrangement links TRBV7-9 to TRBJ2-7; TRBD1 matches at 7 bases. The CDR3 has 14 residues. Germline V gene lookup returns CDR1 SEHNR and CDR2 FQNEAQ (reference sequence). V lost 5 bases, J lost 6 bases, and 10 bases stayed unmatched. The CDR3 sequence: CASSAPRQGAEQYF. The DNA of the CDR3 is TGTGCCAGCAGCGCCCCGAGACAGGGAGCCGAGCAGTACTTC.

V and J are TRBV5-4 and TRBJ2-7; perhaps TRBD2 as D (7 bases). Trimming took off 4 bases at V and 6 bases at J, with 17 bases between the two ends. Germline V lookup: CDR1 SGHNT, CDR2 YYREEE (reference sequence). This CDR3 region has 14 residues. CDR3 sequence: CASSAGGGWGEQYF. CDR3 coding DNA: TGTGCCAGCAGCGCTGGGGGGGGCTGGGGCGAGCAGTACTTC.

Turning to this clone: A much larger clone is a single base away; this may be a read error. This sample includes further DNA sequences coding for the same CDR3. The chain links TRBV30 to TRBJ1-1; D possibly corresponds to TRBD1 (6 bases). Germline V gives CDR1 GTSNPN, CDR2 SVGIG (reference sequence). CDR3 length equals 13 residues. This CDR3 is CAWNLGPRGEAFF. The CDR3 region has the DNA TGCGCCTGGAACCTGGGACCGAGGGGGGAGGCTTTCTTT.

This clone is a singleton in its sample. V and J are TRBV7-2 and TRBJ2-3, with D perhaps TRBD2 (5 bases). The V gene's germline CDR1 is SGHTA and CDR2 FQGNSA. V lost 1 base and J 2 bases, leaving 10 bases between the germline ends. CDR3 length equals 15 residues. The CDR3 DNA follows: TGTGCCAGCAGCTTAGAAGCGGCCCTCACAGATACGCAGTATTTT. This codes for CASSLEAALTDTQYF. The entire variable domain, with the rest obtained from reference TRBV7-2 and TRBJ2-3, is as follows: GAGVSQSPSNKVTEKGKDVELRCDPISGHTALYWYRQSLGQGLEFLIYFQGNSAPDKSGLPSDRFSAERTGGSVSTLTIQRTQQEDSAVYLCASSLEAALTDTQYFGPGTRLTVL.

Turning to this clone: A much larger clone differs from this one at a single base, so this may be a read error. The genes are TRBV30 and TRBJ2-1, with D possibly being TRBD1 or TRBD2 (5 bases each). Looked up from germline, CDR1 is GTSNPN and CDR2 is SVGIG (reference sequence). The CDR3 runs 15 residues. CDR3 sequence (DNA): TGTGCCTGGAGGCCCCCCGGTTCAGGGACCAATGAGCAGCTCTTC. The encoded protein is CAWRPPGSGTNEQLF.

CDR3 in amino acids: CSVDWGSTDTQYF. CDR3 bases: TGCAGCGTTGATTGGGGAAGCACAGATACGCAGTATTTT. J is TRBJ2-3 and V is TRBV29-1; D remains ambiguous. The CDR3 length is 13 residues. V shed 3 bases and J shed 0 bases, with 7 bases lying between them. Germline V gives CDR1 SQVTM, CDR2 ANQGSEA.

V usage is TRBV10-3 and J usage is TRBJ2-2, with D maybe TRBD2 (5 bases). This CDR3 is 15 amino acids long. Germline V CDR1 and CDR2: ENHRY, SYGVKD. V was pared by 4 bases and J by 1 base, with 10 bases between. The CDR3 sequence: CAISVARQNTGELFF. CDR3 bases: TGTGCCATCAGTGTAGCGAGACAGAACACCGGGGAGCTGTTTTTT.

A single count supports this clone. The rearrangement joins TRBV30 to TRBJ2-3, with D unresolved. Germline values: CDR1 GTSNPN, CDR2 SVGIG (reference sequence). The CDR3 has 13 residues. V was cut by 5 bases and J by 2 bases, with 11 bases left in between. This CDR3 reads CAWRPKPTDTQYF. CDR3 nucleotides: TGTGCCTGGCGCCCTAAGCCCACAGATACGCAGTATTTT.

This chain joins TRBV27 and TRBJ1-2; tentatively, D is TRBD1 (6 bases). The germline V and J ends were trimmed by 3 bases and 8 bases, with 16 bases remaining between them. In germline, CDR1 is MNHEY, CDR2 SMNVEV (reference sequence). The CDR3 sequence is 14 residues long. The chain's CDR3 is CASSFLQGSEGYTF. The CDR3 DNA reads as TGTGCCAGCAGTTTTCTGCAGGGGAGTGAGGGCTACACCTTC.

The chain links TRBV7-8 to TRBJ2-7, with 7 positions matching TRBD1. This CDR3 has 14 amino acids. Looked up from germline, CDR1 is SGHVS and CDR2 is FQNEAQ. V dropped 1 base and J dropped 4; count of bases not matched to a gene: 4. CDR3 in amino acids: CASSLVTGSYEQYF. CDR3 nucleotide sequence: TGTGCCAGCAGCTTAGTGACAGGGAGTTACGAGCAGTACTTC.

This clone was picked up a small number of times. The chain has TRBV4-2 and TRBJ1-1, with a weak D call TRBD1 (6 bases). Germline lookup yields CDR1 LGHNA and CDR2 YNFKEQ. Trimming stripped 4 bases from V and 8 bases from J, with 17 bases between. This CDR3 contains 14 residues. CDR3 DNA sequence: TGTGCCAGCAGCCGGGACCTTTCGGACAGCGAAGCTTTCTTT. Its translation: CASSRDLSDSEAFF.

The J gene is TRBJ2-5, the V gene TRBV19; D is undetermined. The V gene's germline CDR1 is LNHDA and CDR2 SQIVND (reference sequence). The ends were cut back, 2 bases at V and 2 bases at J, with 6 bases in the middle. This CDR3 contains 13 residues. The chain's CDR3 is CASSITQQETQYF. CDR3 in DNA: TGTGCCAGTAGTATAACCCAGCAAGAGACCCAGTACTTC.

J is TRBJ1-2 and V is TRBV6-1; 9 bases are shared with TRBD1. Germline lookup yields CDR1 MNHNS and CDR2 SASEGT. CDR3 length: 13 amino acids. V trimming: 4 bases; J trimming: 6 bases; junction bases outside the gene matches: 3. The CDR3 sequence: CASSAQGADGYTF. The CDR3 DNA follows: TGTGCCAGCAGTGCACAGGGGGCTGATGGCTACACCTTC.

This clone was recorded once. The chain links TRBV9 to TRBJ2-3; D might be TRBD2 (5 bases). CDR1 SGDLS and CDR2 YYNGEE come from the germline V gene. The V gene lost 0 bases and the J gene lost 4 bases, with 12 bases spanning the gap. This CDR3 is 15 amino acids long. The CDR3, as DNA: TGTGCCAGCAGCGTAGGCGAGGCGGGCCCAGATACGCAGTATTTT. Translation: CASSVGEAGPDTQYF.

V gene TRBV6-7 combines with J gene TRBJ2-3; D remains ambiguous. TRBV6-7 has ORF status, its function being uncertain. The length of the CDR3 is 13 residues. With 9 bases removed from V and 3 bases from J, the gap between germline ends came to 13 bases. DNA of the CDR3: TGTGCCAGGGCAGAGTGGCAGACAGATACGCAGTATTTT. Translation gives CARAEWQTDTQYF.

The chain couples TRBV19 to TRBJ2-5; 9 bases map to TRBD1. Germline loops: CDR1 LNHDA, CDR2 SQIVND (reference sequence). The CDR3 covers 15 residues. The V segment lost 6 bases and the J segment 5 bases; nucleotides outside the gene matches: 10. CDR3 amino acids: CASRNNRGLGETQYF. The CDR3 bases are TGTGCCAGTAGGAATAACAGGGGGCTTGGGGAGACCCAGTACTTC.

The CDR3: CASSLVLGTSFEQFF. CDR3 in DNA: TGTGCCAGCAGCTTAGTCCTCGGGACTAGCTTTGAGCAGTTCTTC. This chain joins TRBV7-2 and TRBJ2-1; 9 bases match TRBD2. The CDR3 covers 15 residues. With V trimmed by 1 base and J by 9 bases, 7 bases remained unmatched. Germline V gene sequence: CDR1 SGHTA, CDR2 FQGNSA.